The clone carrying this T cell receptor (beta chain) was seen more than once but under ten times. The antigen is unknown. This record belongs to a study of T cell repertoires in cytomegalovirus infection. Study-level information: Carrying CMV and the relevant HLA type showed in public TCR beta signatures.

TCRdb processed the reads anew with MiXCR; each CDR3 protein has one entry. The sample lists 350,000 to 400,000 distinct CDR3 sequences, roughly a third occurring once. V was clipped by 0 bases and J by 4 bases; unmatched bases: 6. In germline, CDR1 is DFQATT, CDR2 SNEGSKA (reference sequence). This CDR3 has 16 residues. Regarding the study as a whole: HLA-C-restricted CMV-specific TCR beta clonotypes were dominant in the ex vivo response.

V is TRBV20-1 and J is TRBJ2-1, with 10 bases identical to TRBD2. The sequences come from cultured PBMCs, collected from culture after CMV antigen stimulation. The source is a human donor in good health (CMV status not recorded). Some clones in this sample may be carry-over from other donors' samples. The CDR3 loop reads CSARDLEREGYNEQFF. Here the CDR3 DNA reads TGCAGTGCTAGAGATCTTGAGCGGGAGGGATACAATGAGCAGTTCTTC.